The clone carrying this TCR beta chain was detected once. Its antigen is unidentified. The naive CD8 population came from CD45RO-negative cells selected for CCR7, without terminally differentiated effector memory CD45RA+ cells. Adults of Caucasian background living in Nashville, Tennessee made up all donors. Profiled with immunoSEQ multiplex PCR; TCRdb holds only in-frame clones, not every one. This repertoire shows 2 million or so clones, around 96% found once; its top ten account for 0.9% to 1.4%. The sample is drawn from a study of shared clonotypes between healthy human individuals. Findings and limits, study-wide: It was observed that 5% to 6% of naive CD4 clonotypes were shared across a few donors.

Trimming took off 0 bases at V and 3 bases at J, with 7 bases between the two ends. The CDR3 is made up of 13 amino acids. The germline V gene has CDR1 SGHDT and CDR2 YYEEEE. Sequencing was carried out using naive CD8+ T cells sorted from blood. This TCR was recovered from a man between 18 and 29 years old in good health. The V call is TRBV5-6, the J call TRBJ2-7; no firm D call. CDR3 sequence (DNA): TGTGCCAGCAGCTTGGAGCTAGTCTACGAGCAGTACTTC. Residues: CASSLELVYEQYF.